One and the same sample provided the 21 T cell receptor beta chains below, sequenced in a study of T cell responses to AZD1222 COVID-19 vaccine. Sequenced by immunoSEQ multiplex PCR; TCRdb stores in-frame clones only, minus some. Among 100,000 to 150,000 clones, more than 70% were seen once, and the ten largest hold around 1.5%. The sequencing here drew on peripheral blood, taken on day 0 of AZD1222 vaccination. The receptors were gathered from an adult in good health.

The chain links TRBV5-1 to TRBJ1-4, with a tentative D call TRBD1 (6 bases). The V gene's germline CDR1 is SGHRS and CDR2 YFSETQ. V gave up 2 bases and J gave up 5 bases, with 16 bases separating them. The CDR3 spans 16 residues. The CDR3 protein is CASSFSTGTRNEKLFF. The DNA of the CDR3 is TGCGCCAGCAGCTTTTCCACCGGGACACGGAATGAAAAACTGTTTTTT.

This clone came up a few times. V gene TRBV21-1 combines with J gene TRBJ2-7; the table's D call of TRBD2 was not tested on the DNA. TRBV21-1 is a pseudogene segment. The CDR3 runs 13 residues. The CDR3 nucleotides read TGTGCCAGCAGCAACGGGGTACGATACGAGCAGTACTTC. Encoded protein: CASSNGVRYEQYF.

V gene TRBV11-1 combines with J gene TRBJ2-2; D perhaps matches TRBD2 (6 bases). Germline loops: CDR1 SGHAT, CDR2 FQDESV (reference sequence). The CDR3 has 14 amino acids. Between the trimmed V and J ends, which lost 5 bases and 7 bases, there was a span of 14 bases. CDR3 sequence (DNA): TGTGCCAGCAGCGACACCGGAGGGGACGGGGAGCTGTTTTTT. This sequence encodes CASSDTGGDGELFF.

This chain connects TRBV7-9 to TRBJ1-6; 8 bases are a match to TRBD1. This CDR3 is built from 15 residues. The ends lost 5 bases at V and 7 bases at J; junction bases unmatched: 7. CDR1 SEHNR and CDR2 FQNEAQ come from the germline V gene (reference sequence). CDR3 sequence: CASSRQGMENSPLHF. CDR3 DNA: TGTGCCAGCAGCCGACAGGGGATGGAAAATTCACCCCTCCACTTT.

The V call is TRBV7-2, the J call TRBJ2-5; tentative D call: TRBD2 (6 bases). V was pared by 0 bases and J by 5 bases, with 10 bases between. The CDR3 runs to 14 residues. The germline V gene has CDR1 SGHTA and CDR2 FQGNSA. The CDR3: CASSLAGGGETQYF. DNA of the CDR3: TGTGCCAGCAGCTTAGCGGGAGGTGGGGAGACCCAGTACTTC. The full variable domain, in which reference TRBV7-2 and TRBJ2-5 provide the parts outside the CDR3, is GAGVSQSPSNKVTEKGKDVELRCDPISGHTALYWYRQSLGQGLEFLIYFQGNSAPDKSGLPSDRFSAERTGGSVSTLTIQRTQQEDSAVYLCASSLAGGGETQYFGPGTRLLVL.

As concerns this clone: Mismatch with germline at one junction end may stem from a read error. The chain couples TRBV30 to TRBJ2-7; weak D call: TRBD2 (6 bases). Germline assignment: CDR1 GTSNPN and CDR2 SVGIG (reference sequence). The CDR3 extends over 9 amino acids. CDR3 protein: CAWRGLVYF. DNA for the CDR3: TGTGCCTGGAGGGGACTGGTCTATTTC.

The genes are TRBV19 and TRBJ2-3; 16 bases match TRBD2. Germline V gene data show CDR1 as LNHDA and CDR2 as SQIVND (reference sequence). The V segment lost 5 bases and the J segment 0 bases; nucleotides outside the gene matches: 5. The CDR3 loop spans 18 amino acids. CDR3 region: CASSGGTSGRASTDTQYF. Here the CDR3 DNA reads TGTGCCAGTAGTGGGGGGACTAGCGGGAGGGCCAGCACAGATACGCAGTATTTT.

The CDR3 region has the DNA TGTGCCAGCAGTGAGGGACGGAGGCCTCCCTACGAGCAGTACTTC. Protein: CASSEGRRPPYEQYF. The rearrangement uses TRBV2 and TRBJ2-7; the D call may be TRBD1 or TRBD2 (5 bases each). The CDR3 totals 15 residues. Per germline, CDR1 SNHLY and CDR2 FYNNEI. Trimming left V 3 bases short and J 2 bases short, with 14 bases between.

This clone was counted a few times. The chain employs TRBV19 and TRBJ1-2; 9 bases agree with TRBD1. Germline CDR1 is LNHDA and CDR2 is SQIVND (reference sequence). The junction had 8 bases not matched to a gene; V was cut back by 7 bases and J by 2 bases. There are 15 residues in the CDR3. CDR3 amino acids: CASTPGQGGNYGYTF. The DNA for the CDR3 is TGTGCCAGTACCCCGGGACAGGGCGGAAACTATGGCTACACCTTC.

The chain carries TRBV10-2 and TRBJ1-4; a possible D gene is TRBD1 (5 bases). This CDR3 is built from 19 residues. Between the trimmed V and J ends, which lost 3 bases and 0 bases, there was a span of 20 bases. CDR1 and CDR2 (germline): WSHSY, SAAADI. In DNA form, the CDR3 reads TGCGCCAGCAGTGAAGTCTATGGCAGGGTGGGTGCAACTAATGAAAAACTGTTTTTT. It yields the protein CASSEVYGRVGATNEKLFF.

This chain joins TRBV30 and TRBJ2-1, with 14 nucleotides matching TRBD2. The V and J ends lost 4 bases and 7 bases, in that order; junction bases with no gene match: 9. The germline V gene encodes CDR1 GTSNPN and CDR2 SVGIG (reference sequence). This CDR3 is built from 16 residues. The CDR3 region has the DNA TGTGCCTGGAAATTATCAGGGACTAGCGGGAGTAATGAGCAGTTCTTC. Protein product: CAWKLSGTSGSNEQFF.

V gene TRBV6-5 combines with J gene TRBJ2-7; D remains ambiguous. Germline lookup yields CDR1 MNHEY and CDR2 SVGAGI. CDR3 length: 14 amino acids. V was pared by 3 bases and J by 5 bases, with 14 bases between. CDR3 loop: CASSYRTLRDEQYF. The CDR3 DNA sequence: TGTGCCAGCAGTTATCGGACCCTACGTGACGAGCAGTACTTC.

The rearrangement joins TRBV19 to TRBJ2-5; TRBD1 aligns across 9 bases. Trimming at V came to 3 bases and at J to 2 bases, leaving 4 bases not matched to a gene. CDR1 is LNHDA, CDR2 SQIVND, per germline (reference sequence). CDR3 length: 15 amino acids. The CDR3 region is CASSIGTGPQETQYF. The CDR3 coding sequence is TGTGCCAGTAGTATTGGGACAGGGCCTCAAGAGACCCAGTACTTC.

The V and J genes are TRBV11-1 and TRBJ2-2; D tentatively fits TRBD1 or TRBD2 (5 bases each). The CDR3 loop spans 16 amino acids. Germline lookup yields CDR1 SGHAT and CDR2 FQDESV (reference sequence). V was clipped by 5 bases and J by 6 bases, with 19 bases between them. DNA of the CDR3: TGTGCCAGCAGCGTAGGTCTTCCACGGGGCGCCGGGGAGCTGTTTTTT. Amino acid sequence: CASSVGLPRGAGELFF.

V gene TRBV7-3 combines with J gene TRBJ1-3; 8 nucleotides agree with TRBD1. CDR3 length equals 16 residues. The trim removed 11 bases at V and 0 bases at J, leaving 12 bases unmatched. CDR1 and CDR2 from the germline V gene are SGHTA and FQGTGA. DNA of the CDR3: TGTGCCGCCGGGACAGGTAAACGAAGCTCTGGAAACACCATATATTTT. Amino acids: CAAGTGKRSSGNTIYF. Full variable domain (outside the CDR3, taken from reference TRBV7-3 and TRBJ1-3): GAGVSQTPSNKVTEKGKYVELRCDPISGHTALYWYRQSLGQGPEFLIYFQGTGAADDSGLPNDRFFAVRPEGSVSTLKIQRTERGDSAVYLCAAGTGKRSSGNTIYFGEGSWLTVV.

The chain couples TRBV7-8 to TRBJ2-7; D gene uncertain. Germline V gene lookup returns CDR1 SGHVS and CDR2 FQNEAQ. This CDR3 comprises 15 residues. Trimming left V 5 bases short and J 4 bases short, with 18 bases between. CDR3 protein: CASSPGVGSDYEQYF. The CDR3 bases are TGTGCCAGCAGCCCAGGAGTGGGTTCGGATTACGAGCAGTACTTC.

The chain is built from TRBV9 and TRBJ1-1, with D possibly matching TRBD1 (6 bases). The CDR3 totals 15 residues. In germline, CDR1 is SGDLS, CDR2 YYNGEE. V lost 0 bases, J lost 1 base, and 10 bases lay in between. CDR3 region: CASSVEGQSNTEAFF. DNA for the CDR3: TGTGCCAGCAGCGTAGAAGGACAGTCGAACACTGAAGCTTTCTTT.

V usage is TRBV27 and J usage is TRBJ2-5; 7 bases line up with TRBD2. Germline lookup yields CDR1 MNHEY and CDR2 SMNVEV (reference sequence). Trimming removed 3 bases from V and 9 bases from J; junction bases left unmatched: 7. The CDR3 is 13 residues long. CDR3 in amino acids: CASSLAGLSAQYF. CDR3 sequence (DNA): TGTGCCAGCAGTTTGGCGGGACTATCGGCCCAGTACTTC.

The chain employs TRBV6-8 and TRBJ1-5; D might be TRBD1 (5 bases). The CDR3 sequence is 14 residues long. The V and J ends lost 2 bases and 2 bases respectively, with 7 bases between them. The germline V gene has CDR1 MNHGY and CDR2 SAAAGT. The CDR3 sequence is CASSYPRGNQPQHF. CDR3 nucleotides: TGTGCCAGCAGTTACCCCAGGGGCAATCAGCCCCAGCATTTT.

The V gene is TRBV10-3, the J gene TRBJ2-7; TRBD2 aligns across 12 bases. Losses at the gene ends were 6 bases for V and 3 bases for J; bases not matched to a gene: 3. CDR3 size: 14 residues. From germline, CDR1 is ENHRY and CDR2 SYGVKD. CDR3 protein: CAIRPGLAGYEQYF. The DNA of the CDR3 is TGTGCCATCAGGCCGGGACTAGCGGGCTACGAGCAGTACTTC.

This clone showed up just a few times. The rearrangement uses TRBV7-2 and TRBJ2-5; D is uncertain. CDR1 and CDR2 (germline): SGHTA, FQGNSA. This CDR3 has 11 amino acids. V shed 11 bases and J shed 8 bases, with 15 bases lying between them. The CDR3 coding sequence is TGTGCCGTACAGAGCCTAGATACCCAGTACTTC. Its translation: CAVQSLDTQYF.